Listed below are T cell receptor beta chains from one sample, sequenced in a study of PD-1 blockade in classical Hodgkin lymphoma. Produced via immunoSEQ multiplex PCR; TCRdb's table is partial and in-frame only. The sample includes approximately 65,000 clones, about 89% of them seen just once. The sequences come from peripheral blood mononuclear cells (PBMCs), collected before the fourth cycle of nivolumab. All receptors derive from a human donor with classical Hodgkin lymphoma. The CDR3 runs from the conserved cysteine through the conserved F or W. The D gene is left open where the match is weak. Clone size is not always given. Where it is, it says once, few, many or a class for expanded clones.

clone_size | j_call | cdr3_length | v_call | d_call | cdr3_nt | cdr3_aa
. | TRBJ1-2 | 14 | TRBV19 | TRBD1 | TGTGCCAGTAGTATAGTAGGGACAGCATATGGCTACACCTTC | CASSIVGTAYGYTF
. | TRBJ1-2 | 14 | TRBV12-5 | . | TGTGCTAGTGGTTTGAAGCCAATCCCGCACGGCTACACCTTC | CASGLKPIPHGYTF
. | TRBJ2-1 | 16 | TRBV19 | TRBD2 | TGTGCCAGTAGTATAGTTCGGGGGGGGCATACCAATGAGCAGTTCTTC | CASSIVRGGHTNEQFF
. | TRBJ2-7 | 17 | TRBV7-9 | . | TGTGCCAGCAGCATACTGGATCGACCGAAACACTCCTACGAGCAGTACTTC | CASSILDRPKHSYEQYF
. | TRBJ2-7 | 11 | TRBV20-1 | . | TGCAGTGCTAGTCAGGGCTACGAGCAGTACTTC | CSASQGYEQYF
. | TRBJ1-2 | 13 | TRBV2 | . | TGTGCCAGCAGTGGGGGGGAATTCTATGGCTACACCTTC | CASSGGEFYGYTF
. | TRBJ1-5 | 15 | TRBV19 | . | TGTGCCAGTAGTATGACGGGGGGTCGAGGTCAGCCCCAGCATTTT | CASSMTGGRGQPQHF
. | TRBJ2-7 | 13 | TRBV5-1 | . | TGCGCCAGCAGCTTTGAGGGTTCCCACGAGCAGTACTTC | CASSFEGSHEQYF
. | TRBJ2-7 | 15 | TRBV30 | . | TGTGCCTGGAGTGAAGGGGCAGCTTATCGCTACGAGCAGTACTTC | CAWSEGAAYRYEQYF
. | TRBJ1-3 | 15 | TRBV6-6 | TRBD1 | TGTGCCAGCAGAGTTACGGCACAGGGGCAACACACCATATATTTT | CASRVTAQGQHTIYF
. | TRBJ1-2 | 15 | TRBV2 | TRBD1 | TGTGCCAGCAGTCCTCAGGACAGGGGGCGACATGGCTACACCTTC | CASSPQDRGRHGYTF
. | TRBJ2-6 | 13 | TRBV25-1 | . | TGTGCCAGCAAAATCCCTGGGGCCAACGTCCTGACTTTC | CASKIPGANVLTF
. | TRBJ2-7 | 14 | TRBV19 | . | TGTGCCAGTAGTAGGAGGGGGGGCTCCTACGAGCAGTACTTC | CASSRRGGSYEQYF
. | TRBJ1-1 | 13 | TRBV27 | . | TGTGCCAGCAGCTCCTCCTCTCGGAAAAAAGCTTTCTTT | CASSSSSRKKAFF
. | TRBJ1-5 | 13 | TRBV18 | . | TGTGCCAGCTCACAGGACGGTAATCAGCCCCAGCATTTT | CASSQDGNQPQHF
. | TRBJ1-2 | 16 | TRBV4-1 | . | TGCGCCAGCAGCCAAGACGCTGGACAGAACAGCTATGGCTACACCTTC | CASSQDAGQNSYGYTF
. | TRBJ1-5 | 15 | TRBV28 | TRBD1 | TGTGCCAGCAGTTGGGACAGGGGAAAGAATCAGCCCCAGCATTTT | CASSWDRGKNQPQHF
. | TRBJ1-1 | 16 | TRBV6-5 | . | TGTGCCAGCAGTTACCGGCAGGGATTGAGGAACACTGAAGCTTTCTTT | CASSYRQGLRNTEAFF
few | TRBJ1-5 | 10 | TRBV30 | . | TGTGCCATAGGAGATCAGCCCCAGCATTTT | CAIGDQPQHF
. | TRBJ2-1 | 14 | TRBV6-1 | TRBD1 | TGTGCCAGCAGTGAAGAGACAGGGATCAATGAGCAGTTCTTC | CASSEETGINEQFF
. | TRBJ2-1 | 12 | TRBV4-1 | . | TGCGCCAGCAGCCAAGTGAACAATGAGCAGTTCTTC | CASSQVNNEQFF